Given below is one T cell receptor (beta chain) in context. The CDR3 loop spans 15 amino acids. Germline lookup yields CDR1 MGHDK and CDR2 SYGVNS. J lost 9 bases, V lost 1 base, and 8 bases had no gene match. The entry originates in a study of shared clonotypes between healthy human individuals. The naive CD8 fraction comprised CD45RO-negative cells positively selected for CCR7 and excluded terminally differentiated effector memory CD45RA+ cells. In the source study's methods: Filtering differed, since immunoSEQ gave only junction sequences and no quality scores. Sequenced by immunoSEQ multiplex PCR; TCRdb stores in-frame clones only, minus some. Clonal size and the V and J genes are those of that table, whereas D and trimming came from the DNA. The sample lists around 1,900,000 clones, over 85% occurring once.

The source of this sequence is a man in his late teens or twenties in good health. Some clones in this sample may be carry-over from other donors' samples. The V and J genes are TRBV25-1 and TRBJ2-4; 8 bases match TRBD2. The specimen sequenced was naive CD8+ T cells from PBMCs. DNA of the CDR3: TGTGCCAGCAGTGAATTATTCGGGACTAGGCTCATTCAGTACTTC. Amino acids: CASSELFGTRLIQYF.